A single sample is the source of the 27 T cell receptor beta chains below, sequenced in a study of OX40 agonist ivuxolimab in advanced cancers. Assay used: immunoSEQ multiplex PCR; TCRdb lists only in-frame clones, some missing. Among roughly 80,000 clones listed, about 92% were seen once. The source was CD4+ or CD8+ T cells sorted from blood, collected in a trial of the OX40 agonist ivuxolimab. The source of these receptors is an adult with an advanced solid tumor such as melanoma, head and neck, liver or kidney cancer.

The J gene is TRBJ1-1, the V gene TRBV10-3; maybe TRBD1 (5 bases). The germline V gene has CDR1 ENHRY and CDR2 SYGVKD. The V gene lost 5 bases and the J gene lost 4 bases, with 11 bases spanning the gap. This CDR3 spans 13 amino acids. Here the CDR3 DNA reads TGTGCCATCAGTATACCAGGGCGCACTGAAGCTTTCTTT. As protein: CAISIPGRTEAFF.

V and J are TRBV27 and TRBJ2-5, with D unclear. Germline CDR1 reads MNHEY; CDR2 reads SMNVEV (reference sequence). V was shortened by 3 bases and J by 2 bases, with 13 bases between the two germline ends. This CDR3 is built from 15 residues. The CDR3 sequence: CASSLDGRGQETQYF. CDR3 sequence (DNA): TGTGCCAGCAGTTTGGATGGCCGTGGTCAAGAGACCCAGTACTTC.

The rearrangement links TRBV7-8 to TRBJ1-4, with a tentative D call TRBD1 (6 bases). CDR1 and CDR2 (germline): SGHVS, FQNEAQ. The CDR3 has 14 residues. The V and J ends lost 6 bases and 0 bases respectively, with 8 bases between them. CDR3 protein: CASRDSATNEKLFF. In nucleotides, the CDR3 is TGTGCCAGCAGGGACAGCGCAACTAATGAAAAACTGTTTTTT.

V is TRBV11-3 and J is TRBJ2-7, with D possibly called TRBD1 or TRBD2 (6 bases each). CDR1 SGHNT and CDR2 YENEEA come from the germline V gene. The CDR3 runs 13 residues. Trimming removed 2 bases from V and 5 bases from J, with 10 bases in between. Written as DNA, the CDR3 is TGTGCCAGCAGCTTAAGGGGGGCTGACGAGCAGTACTTC. It specifies CASSLRGADEQYF.

The J gene is TRBJ2-7, the V gene TRBV19, with a possible D match to TRBD2 (5 bases). Germline V gene lookup returns CDR1 LNHDA and CDR2 SQIVND (reference sequence). The CDR3 runs to 11 residues. V was pared by 11 bases and J by 0 bases, with 8 bases between. The CDR3 nucleotides read TGTGCCGCGGGTGGCTCCTACGAGCAGTACTTC. It codes for CAAGGSYEQYF. Full variable domain (missing parts from reference TRBV19 and TRBJ2-7): DGGITQSPKYLFRKEGQNVTLSCEQNLNHDAMYWYRQDPGQGLRLIYYSQIVNDFQKGDIAEGYSVSREKKESFPLTVTSAQKNPTAFYLCAAGGSYEQYFGPGTRLTVT.

The genes are TRBV7-6 and TRBJ2-7; tentatively, D is TRBD2 (6 bases). The CDR3 sequence is 15 residues long. The germline CDR1 and CDR2 sequences are SGHVS and FNYEAQ. The ends were cut back, 1 base at V and 0 bases at J, with 10 bases in the middle. CDR3 DNA sequence: TGTGCCAGCAGCTTAGAGGCGGGGAGCTCCTACGAGCAGTACTTC. It encodes CASSLEAGSSYEQYF.

The V and J genes are TRBV19 and TRBJ2-7, with 9 bases that match TRBD2. V lost 4 bases to trimming and J lost 2 bases; unmatched junction nucleotides: 6. The germline gives CDR1 LNHDA, CDR2 SQIVND (reference sequence). The CDR3 consists of 15 residues. The CDR3 region has the DNA TGTGCCAGTAGTAAGACTAGCGGCGGTGCCTACGAGCAGTACTTC. It specifies CASSKTSGGAYEQYF.

This chain uses TRBV5-1 with TRBJ2-1, with 9 nucleotides matching TRBD1. CDR3 size: 16 residues. The junction had 1 base not matched to a gene; V was cut back by 0 bases and J by 0 bases. Germline V lookup: CDR1 SGHRS, CDR2 YFSETQ. As DNA, the CDR3 is TGCGCCAGCAGCTTGGAACAGGGGGCCTCCTACAATGAGCAGTTCTTC. Translated: CASSLEQGASYNEQFF.

This chain links TRBV4-2 with TRBJ2-7, with D unresolved. This CDR3 region has 13 residues. V shed 1 base and J shed 0 bases, with 4 bases lying between them. CDR1 is LGHNA, CDR2 YNFKEQ, per germline. The CDR3 DNA follows: TGTGCCAGCAGCCAAGGGACCTCCTACGAGCAGTACTTC. Translation gives CASSQGTSYEQYF.

The chain joins TRBV2 to TRBJ2-7, with 8 bases that match TRBD1. The CDR3 runs 15 residues. Looked up from germline, CDR1 is SNHLY and CDR2 is FYNNEI. V was pared by 2 bases and J by 5 bases, with 8 bases of the junction left unmatched. The CDR3 DNA follows: TGTGCCAGCAGTGAAAGGCGGACAGGGAAGGACGAGCAGTACTTC. Encoded protein: CASSERRTGKDEQYF.

The rearrangement uses TRBV5-8 and TRBJ1-4; D is perhaps TRBD1 (5 bases). V lost 4 bases, J lost 5 bases, and 12 bases lay in between. This CDR3 contains 14 residues. In germline, CDR1 is SGHTS, CDR2 YDEGEE. This chain's CDR3 is CASSPRGTNEKLFF. The CDR3 DNA reads TGTGCCAGCAGCCCCCGGGGCACGAATGAAAAACTGTTTTTT.

The table lists this clone with a few counts. The chain links TRBV28 to TRBJ1-2; 7 bases match TRBD1. From germline, CDR1 is MDHEN and CDR2 SYDVKM. Germline trimming cut 5 bases from V and 14 bases from J; bases unmatched to any gene: 14. The CDR3 is 13 amino acids. The CDR3 coding sequence is TGTGCCAGCAGTCCGGGGACAGTTAGGCCTGGGACCTTC. Translated: CASSPGTVRPGTF.

V is TRBV27 and J is TRBJ2-7, with 9 positions matching TRBD1. Germline V lookup: CDR1 MNHEY, CDR2 SMNVEV (reference sequence). J gave up 3 bases and V 8 bases, and 5 bases lay outside the gene matches. CDR3 length equals 13 residues. DNA of the CDR3: TGTGCCAGCGCGCCGGGACAGGGCTACGAGCAGTACTTC. Encoded protein: CASAPGQGYEQYF.

The V gene is TRBV5-4, the J gene TRBJ2-7, with 7 bases lining up with TRBD1. The CDR3 totals 13 residues. Germline CDR1 and CDR2: SGHNT and YYREEE (reference sequence). Trimming removed 5 bases from V and 4 bases from J; junction bases left unmatched: 6. CDR3 residues: CASSTGESYEQYF. Written as DNA, the CDR3 is TGTGCCAGCAGTACAGGGGAATCGTACGAGCAGTACTTC.

The chain uses TRBV7-9 and TRBJ1-1, with D tentatively TRBD1 (5 bases). The germline V gene encodes CDR1 SEHNR and CDR2 FQNEAQ (reference sequence). The CDR3 runs to 15 residues. With 2 bases removed from V and 0 bases from J, the gap between germline ends came to 10 bases. The CDR3 nucleotides read TGTGCCAGCAGCTTAAATGACAGACTGAACACTGAAGCTTTCTTT. It translates to CASSLNDRLNTEAFF.

The chain uses TRBV19 and TRBJ2-7, with D possibly called TRBD1 or TRBD2 (6 bases each). CDR1 LNHDA and CDR2 SQIVND come from the germline V gene (reference sequence). V shed 7 bases and J shed 6 bases, with 16 bases lying between them. The CDR3 sequence is 13 residues long. The DNA for the CDR3 is TGTGCCAGTACTCGGGGGCAATCGGGCGAGCAGTACTTC. It specifies CASTRGQSGEQYF.

The chain joins TRBV27 to TRBJ2-3; weak D call: TRBD2 (5 bases). The CDR3 has 15 residues. V was cut by 4 bases and J by 2 bases, with 13 bases left in between. Germline V gives CDR1 MNHEY, CDR2 SMNVEV (reference sequence). CDR3: CASSWRTSNTDTQYF. CDR3 in DNA: TGTGCCAGCAGTTGGAGGACTTCAAACACAGATACGCAGTATTTT.

This clone showed up just a few times. For the CDR3, the DNA is TGTGCCGCCGGGTCCAGCTCCTACGAGCAGTACTTC. Protein sequence: CAAGSSSYEQYF. The V and J genes are TRBV19 and TRBJ2-7; D gene ambiguous. Trimming stripped 11 bases from V and 0 bases from J, with 11 bases between. CDR3 length: 12 residues. CDR1 is LNHDA and CDR2 is SQIVND in the germline V gene (reference sequence).

J is TRBJ1-1 and V is TRBV29-1; 8 bases match TRBD1. V trimming: 7 bases; J trimming: 6 bases; junction bases outside the gene matches: 7. The CDR3 runs 12 residues. The germline gives CDR1 SQVTM, CDR2 ANQGSEA. For the CDR3, the DNA is TGCAGCGACGGTGGACAGGGCGCTGAAGCTTTCTTT. Residues: CSDGGQGAEAFF.

This chain joins TRBV28 and TRBJ2-2, with a tentative D call TRBD1 (5 bases). V gave up 5 bases and J gave up 3 bases, with 19 bases separating them. This CDR3 region has 17 residues. The germline CDR1 and CDR2 sequences are MDHEN and SYDVKM. The DNA for the CDR3 is TGTGCCAGCAGTCCGGAGTTGGGGATCAGGGACACCGGGGAGCTGTTTTTT. Residues: CASSPELGIRDTGELFF.

This rearrangement joins TRBV30 to TRBJ2-1, with 8 bases lining up with TRBD2. Germline V lookup: CDR1 GTSNPN, CDR2 SVGIG (reference sequence). The ends lost 4 bases at V and 4 bases at J; junction bases unmatched: 9. CDR3 length equals 15 residues. For the CDR3, the DNA is TGTGCCTGGACTCAGCGGGAGTCGGGGTACAATGAGCAGTTCTTC. It yields the protein CAWTQRESGYNEQFF.

This chain uses TRBV28 with TRBJ1-5; D not certain. The CDR3 runs to 14 residues. Germline CDR1 reads MDHEN; CDR2 reads SYDVKM. V dropped 7 bases and J dropped 4 bases, with 14 bases sitting between them. The CDR3 loop is CASTLDGGNQPQHF. CDR3 in DNA: TGTGCCAGCACCTTAGACGGAGGAAATCAGCCCCAGCATTTT.

The chain employs TRBV6-5 and TRBJ2-5; no clear D. Trimming took off 1 base at V and 2 bases at J, with 14 bases between the two ends. Per the germline V gene, CDR1 is MNHEY and CDR2 is SVGAGI. The CDR3 extends over 16 amino acids. CDR3 residues: CASSYWEQPVQETQYF. As DNA, the CDR3 is TGTGCCAGCAGTTACTGGGAACAGCCTGTTCAAGAGACCCAGTACTTC.

This chain joins TRBV5-1 and TRBJ1-5, with D unclear. V lost 0 bases and J lost 2, with 6 bases in between. The V gene's germline CDR1 is SGHRS and CDR2 YFSETQ. The CDR3 spans 14 residues. CDR3 residues: CASSLGRGNQPQHF. In DNA form, the CDR3 reads TGCGCCAGCAGCTTGGGTCGGGGCAATCAGCCCCAGCATTTT.

The chain uses TRBV4-3 and TRBJ1-3; 7 bases are a match to TRBD1. This CDR3 is built from 15 residues. CDR1 is LGHNA, CDR2 YSLEER, per germline. V was clipped by 1 base and J by 1 base; unmatched bases: 1. The CDR3 protein is CASSQGQGSGNTIYF. As DNA, the CDR3 is TGCGCCAGCAGCCAAGGACAGGGATCTGGAAACACCATATATTTT.

The chain couples TRBV4-3 to TRBJ1-5; D is unresolved. Per germline, CDR1 LGHNA and CDR2 YSLEER. This CDR3 contains 15 residues. Deletions cut 1 base from V and 0 bases from J, with 7 bases between. CDR3 sequence (DNA): TGCGCCAGCAGCCAAGGGCAGGCTAGCAATCAGCCCCAGCATTTT. It is translated as CASSQGQASNQPQHF.

J is TRBJ2-2 and V is TRBV25-1; 10 bases line up with TRBD1. V shed 6 bases, J shed 1 base, and the junction held 2 bases outside the gene matches. The CDR3 spans 15 residues. Germline values: CDR1 MGHDK, CDR2 SYGVNS. CDR3 coding DNA: TGTGCCAGCAGATGGACAGGGGGGAACACCGGGGAGCTGTTTTTT. Translating gives CASRWTGGNTGELFF. Using reference TRBV25-1 and TRBJ2-2 for the parts outside the CDR3, the full variable domain is EADIYQTPRYLVIGTGKKITLECSQTMGHDKMYWYQQDPGMELHLIHYSYGVNSTEKGDLSSESTVSRIRTEHFPLTLESARPSHTSQYLCASRWTGGNTGELFFGEGSRLTVL.